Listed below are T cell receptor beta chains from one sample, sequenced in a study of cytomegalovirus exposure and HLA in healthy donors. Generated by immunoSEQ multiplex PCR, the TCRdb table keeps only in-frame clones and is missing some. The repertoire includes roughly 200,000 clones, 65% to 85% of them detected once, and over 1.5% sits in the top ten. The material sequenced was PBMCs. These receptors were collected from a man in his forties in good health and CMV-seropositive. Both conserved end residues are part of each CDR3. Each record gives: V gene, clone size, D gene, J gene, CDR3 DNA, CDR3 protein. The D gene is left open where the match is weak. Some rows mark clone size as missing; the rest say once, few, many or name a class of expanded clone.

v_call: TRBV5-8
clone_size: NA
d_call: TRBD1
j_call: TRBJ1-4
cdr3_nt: TGTGCCAGCAGCTTGGGACCTGGGACAGCAACTAATGAAAAACTGTTTTTT
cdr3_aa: CASSLGPGTATNEKLFF

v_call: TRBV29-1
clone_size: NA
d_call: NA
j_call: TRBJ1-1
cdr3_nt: TGCAGCGTTGGGATGGCAGGATGGAACACTGAAGCTTTCTTT
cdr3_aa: CSVGMAGWNTEAFF

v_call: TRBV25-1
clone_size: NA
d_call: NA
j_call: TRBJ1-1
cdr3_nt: TGTGCCAGCAGGAGTGCGGGGGGCGCTTATGAAGCTTTCTTT
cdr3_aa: CASRSAGGAYEAFF

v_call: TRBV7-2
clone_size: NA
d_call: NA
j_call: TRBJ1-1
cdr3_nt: TGTGCCAGCAGCTTAAGGAGAGTAATGAACACTGAAGCTTTCTTT
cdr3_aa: CASSLRRVMNTEAFF

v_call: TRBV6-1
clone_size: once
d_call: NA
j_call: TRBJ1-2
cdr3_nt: TGTGCCAGCAGTGAGTTACCGGGGGGATCTCGGGGCTACACCTTC
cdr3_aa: CASSELPGGSRGYTF

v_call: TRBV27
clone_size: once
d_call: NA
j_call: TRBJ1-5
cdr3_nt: TGTGCCAGCAGTTTAAATGGGGGGAGCAATCAGCCCCAGCATTTT
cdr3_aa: CASSLNGGSNQPQHF

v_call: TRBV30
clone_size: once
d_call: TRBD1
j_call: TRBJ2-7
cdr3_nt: TGTGCCTGGAGTGCGGACAGGTACTACGAGCAGTACTTC
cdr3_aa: CAWSADRYYEQYF

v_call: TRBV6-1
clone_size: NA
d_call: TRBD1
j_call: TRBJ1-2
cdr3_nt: TGTGCCAGCAGTCGACAGGGTATCGCGACTGGCTACACCTTC
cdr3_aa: CASSRQGIATGYTF

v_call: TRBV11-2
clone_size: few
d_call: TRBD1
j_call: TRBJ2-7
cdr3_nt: TGTGCCAGCAGCCTCAACGTCCGACAGGGGCCCTACGAGCAGTACTTC
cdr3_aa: CASSLNVRQGPYEQYF

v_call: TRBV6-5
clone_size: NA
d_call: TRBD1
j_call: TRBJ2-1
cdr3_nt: TGTGCCAGCAGTTTGCAGGGGGACCATGAGCAGTTCTTC
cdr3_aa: CASSLQGDHEQFF

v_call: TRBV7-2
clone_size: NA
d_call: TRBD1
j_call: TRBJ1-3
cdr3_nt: TGTGCCAGCAGTATGAGGGGGCCTGATGGAAACACCATATATTTT
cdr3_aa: CASSMRGPDGNTIYF

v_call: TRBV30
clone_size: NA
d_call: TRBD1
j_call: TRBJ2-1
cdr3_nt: TGTGCCTGGAGGATAACAGGGGAAGGGCATGAGCAGTTCTTC
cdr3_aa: CAWRITGEGHEQFF

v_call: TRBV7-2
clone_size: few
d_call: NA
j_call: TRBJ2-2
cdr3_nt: TGTGCCAGCAGCTTAGTAGGACGGACTGCCGGGGAGCTGTTTTTT
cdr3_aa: CASSLVGRTAGELFF

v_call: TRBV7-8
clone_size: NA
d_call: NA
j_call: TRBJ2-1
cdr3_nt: TGTGCCAGCAGCCGAACGGGTGAGCAGTTCTTC
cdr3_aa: CASSRTGEQFF

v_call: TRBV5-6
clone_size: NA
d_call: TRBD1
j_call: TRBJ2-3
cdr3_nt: TGTGCCAGCAGCTTGGACAGGGGGCTGAAAGATACGCAGTATTTT
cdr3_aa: CASSLDRGLKDTQYF

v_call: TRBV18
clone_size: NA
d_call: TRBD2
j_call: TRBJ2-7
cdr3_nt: TGTGCCAGCTCACCTCCGGGACTAGCGAACTACGAGCAGTACTTC
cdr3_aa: CASSPPGLANYEQYF

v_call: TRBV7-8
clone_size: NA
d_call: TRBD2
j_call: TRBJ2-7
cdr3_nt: TGTGCCAGCAGCTTAGGGACTAGCGGAGTACTAATATCCTACGAGCAGTACTTC
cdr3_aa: CASSLGTSGVLISYEQYF

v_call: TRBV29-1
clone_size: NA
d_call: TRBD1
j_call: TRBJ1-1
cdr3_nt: TGCAGCGTTGAAGGACAGGGGAGGACTGAAGCTTTCTTT
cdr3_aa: CSVEGQGRTEAFF

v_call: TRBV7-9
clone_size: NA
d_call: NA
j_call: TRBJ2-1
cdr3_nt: TGTGCCAGCAGCAACAGTCGCAATGAGCAGTTCTTC
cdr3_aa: CASSNSRNEQFF

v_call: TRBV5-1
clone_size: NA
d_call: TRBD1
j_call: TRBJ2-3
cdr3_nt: TGCGCCAGCAGCTTGGCGACAGGGGGCCATAGCGATACGCAGTATTTT
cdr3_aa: CASSLATGGHSDTQYF

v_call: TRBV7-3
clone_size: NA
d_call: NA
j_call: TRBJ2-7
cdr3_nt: TGTGCCAGCAGCGAGCAGACAGGAAACGAGCAGTACTTC
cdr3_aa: CASSEQTGNEQYF

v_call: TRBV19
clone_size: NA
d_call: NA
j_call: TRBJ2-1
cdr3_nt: TGTGCCAGTAGTAGAACTAGGGTCCTCCAGCTCAATGAGCAGTTCTTC
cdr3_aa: CASSRTRVLQLNEQFF

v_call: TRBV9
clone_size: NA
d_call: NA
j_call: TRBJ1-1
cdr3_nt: TGTGCCAGCAGCGCCCGGACAGCCATGAACACTGAAGCTTTCTTT
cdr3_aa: CASSARTAMNTEAFF

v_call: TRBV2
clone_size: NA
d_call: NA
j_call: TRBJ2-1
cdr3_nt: TGTGCCAGCAATGGGGAGAAATTCAATGAGCAGTTCTTC
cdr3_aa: CASNGEKFNEQFF

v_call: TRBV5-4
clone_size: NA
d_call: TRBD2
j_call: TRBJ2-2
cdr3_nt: TGTGCCAGCAGCCCCGTGACTAGCAACACCGGGGAGCTGTTTTTT
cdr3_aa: CASSPVTSNTGELFF

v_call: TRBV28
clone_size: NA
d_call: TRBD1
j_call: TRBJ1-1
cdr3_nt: TGTGCCAGCACCCGGACAGGGGGCTTCGACACTGAAGCTTTCTTT
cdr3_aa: CASTRTGGFDTEAFF

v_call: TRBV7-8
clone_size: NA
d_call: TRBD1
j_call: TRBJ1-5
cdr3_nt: TGTGCCAGCAGCATACACAGGGGATCGGGCAATCAGCCCCAGCATTTT
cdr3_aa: CASSIHRGSGNQPQHF

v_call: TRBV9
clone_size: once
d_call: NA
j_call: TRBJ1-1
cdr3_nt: TGTGCCAGCAGCTCGCGGACTGCGAACACTGAAGCTTTCTTT
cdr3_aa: CASSSRTANTEAFF

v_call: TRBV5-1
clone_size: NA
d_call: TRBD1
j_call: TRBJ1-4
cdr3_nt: TGCGCCAGCAGCTTCTCAGACAGGGGGCCTGAAAAACTGTTTTTT
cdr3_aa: CASSFSDRGPEKLFF

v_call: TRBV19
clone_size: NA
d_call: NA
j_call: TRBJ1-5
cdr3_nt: TGTGCCAGTAGTATAGTTGGAGGGAATCAGCCCCAGCATTTT
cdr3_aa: CASSIVGGNQPQHF

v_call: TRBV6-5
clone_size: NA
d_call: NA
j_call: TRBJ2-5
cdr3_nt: TGTGCCAGCAGAACTAGGTTGGGGAAAGAGACCCAGTACTTC
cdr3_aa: CASRTRLGKETQYF

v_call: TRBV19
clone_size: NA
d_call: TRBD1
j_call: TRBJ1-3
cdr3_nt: TGTGCCAGTAGTACCTCGACAGGGGTGAACACCATATATTTT
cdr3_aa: CASSTSTGVNTIYF

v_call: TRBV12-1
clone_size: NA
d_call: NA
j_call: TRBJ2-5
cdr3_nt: TGTGCCAGCAGCTTTGGCCTAGCGGGAATGGAGACCCAGTACTTC
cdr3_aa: CASSFGLAGMETQYF

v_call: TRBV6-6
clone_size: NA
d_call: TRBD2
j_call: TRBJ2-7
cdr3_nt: TGTGCCAGCACCCCTAGCGGGAGAGGCTACGAGCAGTACTTC
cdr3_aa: CASTPSGRGYEQYF

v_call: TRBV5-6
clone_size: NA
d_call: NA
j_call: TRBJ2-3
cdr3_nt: TGTGCCAGCAGCTTCGGCCTAGCCGGAGGGACAGATACGCAGTATTTT
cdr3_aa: CASSFGLAGGTDTQYF

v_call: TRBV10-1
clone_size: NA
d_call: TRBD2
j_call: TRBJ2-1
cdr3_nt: TGCGCCAGCAGTGAGGATGGAGGTAGCGGGAGGGCCCAAGATCTCCAACTCACTACAAATGAGCAGTTCTTC
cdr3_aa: CASSEDGGSGRAQDLQLTTNEQFF

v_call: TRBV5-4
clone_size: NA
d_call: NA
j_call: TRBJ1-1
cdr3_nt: TGTGCCAGCAGCGGTGGACAGAACACTGAAGCTTTCTTT
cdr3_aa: CASSGGQNTEAFF

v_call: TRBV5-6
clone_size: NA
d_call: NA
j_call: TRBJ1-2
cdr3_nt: TGTGCCAGCAGCCAGGGAGGAGACATCTATGGCTACACCTTC
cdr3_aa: CASSQGGDIYGYTF

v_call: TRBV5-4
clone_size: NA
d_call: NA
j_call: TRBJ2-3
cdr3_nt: TGTGCCTACCGGGCGGGTAGCCCAGATACGCAGTATTTT
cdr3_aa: CAYRAGSPDTQYF

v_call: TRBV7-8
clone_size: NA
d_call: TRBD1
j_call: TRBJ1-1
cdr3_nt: TGTGCCAGCAGCTTAGCCGGACAGGTCAACACTGAAGCTTTCTTT
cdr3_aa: CASSLAGQVNTEAFF

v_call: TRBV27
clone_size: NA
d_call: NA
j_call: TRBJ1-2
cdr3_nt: TGTGCCAGCAGTTACAGGAATTCCTATGGCTACACCTTC
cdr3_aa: CASSYRNSYGYTF

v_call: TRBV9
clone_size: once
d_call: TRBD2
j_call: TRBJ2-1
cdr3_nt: TGTGCCAGCAGCGTGACTAGCGGGGGCTACAATGAGCAGTTCTTC
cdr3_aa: CASSVTSGGYNEQFF

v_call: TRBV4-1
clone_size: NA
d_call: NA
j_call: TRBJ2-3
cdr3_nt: TGCGCCAGCAGCCAAGAAGGGGTAGGGGGGGCCGGCACAGATACGCAGTATTTT
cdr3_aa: CASSQEGVGGAGTDTQYF

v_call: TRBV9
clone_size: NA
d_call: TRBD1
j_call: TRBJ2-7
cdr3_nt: TGTGCCAGCAGCGTAGGGACAGGCGACTACGAGCAGTACTTC
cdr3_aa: CASSVGTGDYEQYF

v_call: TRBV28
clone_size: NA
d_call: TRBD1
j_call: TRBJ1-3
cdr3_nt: TGTGCCAGCAGAACAGGGGGCTCTGGAAACACCATATATTTT
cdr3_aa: CASRTGGSGNTIYF